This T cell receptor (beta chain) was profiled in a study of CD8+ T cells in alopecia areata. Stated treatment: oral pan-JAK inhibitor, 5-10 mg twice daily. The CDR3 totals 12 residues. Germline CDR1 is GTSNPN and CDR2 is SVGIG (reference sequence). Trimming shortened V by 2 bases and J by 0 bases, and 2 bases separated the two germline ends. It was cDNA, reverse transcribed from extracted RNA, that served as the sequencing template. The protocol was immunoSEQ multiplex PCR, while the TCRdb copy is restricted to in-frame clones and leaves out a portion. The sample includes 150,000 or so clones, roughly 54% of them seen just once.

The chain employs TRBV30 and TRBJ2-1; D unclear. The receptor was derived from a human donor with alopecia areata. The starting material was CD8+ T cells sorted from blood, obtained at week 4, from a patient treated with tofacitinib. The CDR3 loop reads CAWSPSYNEQFF. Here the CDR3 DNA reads TGTGCCTGGAGTCCCTCCTACAATGAGCAGTTCTTC.